Listed here is a single T cell receptor (beta chain). Its target is not known. immunoSEQ v3.0 was run at survey level. Using immunoSEQ multiplex PCR, the repertoire was profiled, and TCRdb retains in-frame clones only, with some absent. The table has more than 20,000 clones, roughly 86% seen once. The data belong to a study of long-term antiretroviral therapy in people with HIV. Study-level points and caveats: Relative to control repertoires, HIV repertoires exhibited narrower CDR3 length ranges.

In the United States, treatment was given to all participants with HIV. V shed 2 bases and J 8 bases; nucleotides not matched to a gene: 5. Germline loops: CDR1 SQVTM, CDR2 ANQGSEA. The CDR3 extends over 14 amino acids. Here the sequenced sample was unsorted PBMCs, taken just over 2.6 years after starting antiretroviral therapy. This receptor was taken from a man aged 40-49 years with HIV. The chain couples TRBV29-1 to TRBJ2-1; 11 bases match TRBD2. The CDR3 DNA is TGCAGCGTTGAAAACAGACTAGCGGGACATGAGCAGTTCTTC. Translation: CSVENRLAGHEQFF.